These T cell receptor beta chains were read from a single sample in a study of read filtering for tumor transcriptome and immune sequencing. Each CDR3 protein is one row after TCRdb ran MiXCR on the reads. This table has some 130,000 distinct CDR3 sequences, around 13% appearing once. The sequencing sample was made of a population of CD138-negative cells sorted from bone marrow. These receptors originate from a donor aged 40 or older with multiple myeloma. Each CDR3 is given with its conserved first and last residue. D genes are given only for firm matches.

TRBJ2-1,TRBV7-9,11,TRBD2,CASSPGTRCFF
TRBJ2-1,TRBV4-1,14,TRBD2,CASSQAFASGLRFF
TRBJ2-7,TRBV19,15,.,CASSMAPGASYEQYF
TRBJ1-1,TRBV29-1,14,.,CSAFAGSMNTEAFF
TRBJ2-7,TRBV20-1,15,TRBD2,CSATETSGRRLEQYF
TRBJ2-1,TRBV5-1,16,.,CASSVHRDTTSNEQFF
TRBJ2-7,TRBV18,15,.,CASSPVPGSLYEQYF
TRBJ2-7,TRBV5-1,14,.,CASSSSYSVDEQYF
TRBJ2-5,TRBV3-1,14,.,CASSRAGGQETQYF
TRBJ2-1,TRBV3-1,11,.,CASSQGDEQFF
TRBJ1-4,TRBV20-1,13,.,CSARPGANEKLFF
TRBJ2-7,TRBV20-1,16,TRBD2,CSARGVEGLAPYEQYF
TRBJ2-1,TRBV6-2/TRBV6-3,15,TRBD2,CASSRTSGQANEQFF
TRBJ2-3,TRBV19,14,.,CASNGQRLTDTQYF
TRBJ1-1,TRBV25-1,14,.,CASRVQGGKADAFF
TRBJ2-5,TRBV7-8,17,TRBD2,CASSLGLAGVYQETQYF
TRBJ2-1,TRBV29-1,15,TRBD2,CGVGGLAGGYNEQFF
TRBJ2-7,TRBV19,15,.,CASSLSQAGVYEQYF
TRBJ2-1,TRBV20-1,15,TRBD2,CSAPIAGVSYNEQFF
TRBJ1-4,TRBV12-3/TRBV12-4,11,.,CASSEEGKLFF
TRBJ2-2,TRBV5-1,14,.,CASSLAGGNGELFF
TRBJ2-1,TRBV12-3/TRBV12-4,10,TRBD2,CASSGLGLFF
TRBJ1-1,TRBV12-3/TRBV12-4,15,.,CASIHRGALGTEAFF
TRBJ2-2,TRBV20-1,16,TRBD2,CSAPVRSGRGTGELFF
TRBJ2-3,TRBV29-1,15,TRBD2,CSLELAGGGTDTQYF
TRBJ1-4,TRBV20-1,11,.,CSARLQEKLFF
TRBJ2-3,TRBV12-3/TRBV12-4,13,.,CASSLVEVDTQYF
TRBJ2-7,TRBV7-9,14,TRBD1,CASSPGQGEVEQYF
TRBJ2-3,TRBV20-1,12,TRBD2,CSALAGTDTQYF
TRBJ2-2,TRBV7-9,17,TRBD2,CASSIQSRGSKTGELFF
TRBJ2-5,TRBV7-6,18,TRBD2,CASSLAPPTSGSIGTQYF
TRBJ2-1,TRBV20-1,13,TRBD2,CSAGEPGGNEQFF
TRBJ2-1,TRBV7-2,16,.,CASSLGWGSLGDEQFF
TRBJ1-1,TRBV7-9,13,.,CASSLRRVAEAFF